This T cell receptor (beta chain) appears in the sequencing data of a study of blood T cell repertoires in COVID-19. Germline values: CDR1 SNHLY, CDR2 FYNNEI. Trimming cost V 5 bases and J 3 bases; bases outside gene matches: 6. This CDR3 contains 15 residues. There are a few counts of this clone. Some clones are missing from TCRdb's copy, which holds only in-frame ones; the method was immunoSEQ multiplex PCR. Of about 55,000 clones in the sample, about nine tenths are singletons; the top ten hold 2.5% to 3%. The sequence came from a man aged 80 or over with acute or convalescent COVID-19. The chain combines TRBV2 with TRBJ1-5, with 8 bases lining up with TRBD1. The sample consisted of peripheral blood. CDR3 sequence: CASSRQGRNNQPQHF. CDR3 sequence (DNA): TGTGCCAGCAGTAGACAGGGGCGAAACAATCAGCCCCAGCATTTT.